The 6 T cell receptor beta chains in this list originate from one sample, sequenced in a study of shared clonotypes between healthy human individuals. Generated by immunoSEQ multiplex PCR, the TCRdb table keeps only in-frame clones and is missing some. The table records around 640,000 clones, roughly 95% of them present only once. CD45RO-negative cells were positively selected for CCR7, leaving out terminally differentiated effector memory CD45RA+ cells. The material sequenced was naive CD8+ T cells sorted from blood. These receptors all come from a woman under 40 in good health.

This sequence joins TRBV2 and TRBJ2-1; TRBD2 matches at 11 bases. The trim removed 4 bases at V and 4 bases at J, leaving 3 bases unmatched. CDR3 length equals 15 residues. Germline V gene lookup returns CDR1 SNHLY and CDR2 FYNNEI. The CDR3 loop reads CASSGGTSGYNEQFF. The CDR3 DNA reads TGTGCCAGCAGTGGGGGGACTAGCGGTTACAATGAGCAGTTCTTC.

This chain joins TRBV6-5 and TRBJ2-7; TRBD1 aligns across 9 bases. The germline CDR1 and CDR2 sequences are MNHEY and SVGAGI. The CDR3 extends over 14 amino acids. J was trimmed by 5 bases and V by 0 bases; bases with no gene match: 2. The CDR3, as DNA: TGTGCCAGCAGTTACTCGACAGGGGGAAACGAGCAGTACTTC. It is translated as CASSYSTGGNEQYF.

The chain links TRBV28 to TRBJ1-1; D is perhaps TRBD1 (5 bases). The CDR3 runs to 20 residues. Germline lookup yields CDR1 MDHEN and CDR2 SYDVKM. Between the trimmed V and J ends, which lost 4 bases and 2 bases, there was a span of 29 bases. CDR3 amino acids: CASSSSPSDPVGTVNTEAFF. The DNA for the CDR3 is TGTGCCAGCAGTTCCTCTCCCTCAGATCCGGTAGGGACCGTCAACACTGAAGCTTTCTTT.

The chain carries TRBV11-3 and TRBJ1-1; 7 nucleotides match TRBD1. This CDR3 spans 13 amino acids. Germline V CDR1 and CDR2: SGHNT, YENEEA. Trimming cost V 3 bases and J 5 bases; bases outside gene matches: 3. CDR3 coding DNA: TGTGCCAGCAGCTTCGGGACAGAGACTGAAGCTTTCTTT. Amino acid sequence: CASSFGTETEAFF.

J is TRBJ1-1 and V is TRBV27, with 8 bases that match TRBD1. J lost 1 base, V lost 6 bases, and 7 bases had no gene match. CDR3 length: 15 amino acids. Looked up from germline, CDR1 is MNHEY and CDR2 is SMNVEV (reference sequence). The CDR3 reads CASSLTGTGNTEAFF. The CDR3 DNA follows: TGTGCCAGCAGCTTGACGGGGACAGGGAACACTGAAGCTTTCTTT.

The V gene is TRBV5-6, the J gene TRBJ2-7; tentative D call: TRBD2 (5 bases). The CDR3 totals 15 residues. CDR1 SGHDT and CDR2 YYEEEE come from the germline V gene. V lost 0 bases and J 3 bases, leaving 13 bases between the germline ends. CDR3: CASSLEASIIYEQYF. CDR3 in DNA: TGTGCCAGCAGCTTGGAAGCTAGCATAATCTACGAGCAGTACTTC.